The next 19 T cell receptor beta chains were all read from a single sample in a study of cytomegalovirus exposure and HLA in healthy donors. Primers included in the PCR were 60 Vbeta and 13 Jbeta primers. Measured with immunoSEQ multiplex PCR; TCRdb has only the in-frame clones, and not every one. The sample records 150,000 to 200,000 clones, about 80% being singletons. Sample: PBMCs. The receptors originated from a woman between 35 and 50 years old in good health and CMV-seronegative.

This clone was detected a few times. The chain carries TRBV6-5 and TRBJ2-7; the match to TRBD1 covers 9 bases. V was clipped by 5 bases and J by 6 bases; unmatched bases: 8. This CDR3 has 14 amino acids. CDR1 is MNHEY, CDR2 SVGAGI, per germline. CDR3 loop: CASSPGTGTGEQYF. Here the CDR3 DNA reads TGTGCCAGCAGTCCCGGGACAGGGACGGGCGAGCAGTACTTC.

This clone has a single count. The J gene is TRBJ1-2, the V gene TRBV27; D gene ambiguous. The V end was cut by 2 bases, the J end by 8 bases, with 15 bases between. There are 14 residues in the CDR3. Germline lookup yields CDR1 MNHEY and CDR2 SMNVEV (reference sequence). The DNA for the CDR3 is TGTGCCAGCAGTTTAAATTGGGCAGGCGGGGGCTACACCTTC. Residues: CASSLNWAGGGYTF.

The V gene is TRBV4-1, the J gene TRBJ2-1, with D possibly being TRBD2 (6 bases). Germline V lookup: CDR1 MGHRA, CDR2 YSYEKL. Trimming took 3 bases from V and 2 from J, leaving 14 bases between them. CDR3 length: 16 residues. The CDR3 spells CASSHAGTSAYNEQFF. The CDR3 DNA follows: TGCGCCAGCAGCCACGCCGGGACTTCAGCCTACAATGAGCAGTTCTTC.

The V call is TRBV6-1, the J call TRBJ2-1; 8 bases are shared with TRBD1. V lost 10 bases to trimming and J lost 10 bases; unmatched junction nucleotides: 15. Germline V lookup: CDR1 MNHNS, CDR2 SASEGT. This CDR3 is built from 14 residues. The CDR3 DNA reads TGTGCCACCCTGTCGAGACAGGGGTCTCGCGAGCAGTTCTTC. It specifies CATLSRQGSREQFF.

V usage is TRBV20-1 and J usage is TRBJ2-1; maybe TRBD2 (6 bases). CDR1 and CDR2 (germline): DFQATT, SNEGSKA (reference sequence). The CDR3 spans 11 residues. V was trimmed by 4 bases and J by 7 bases, leaving 8 bases between them. The CDR3, as DNA: TGCAGTGCTACGCTAGCGAATGAGCAGTTCTTC. This translates into CSATLANEQFF.

The chain links TRBV30 to TRBJ2-7; 9 nucleotides line up with TRBD1. Germline V CDR1 and CDR2: GTSNPN, SVGIG (reference sequence). The CDR3 is made up of 13 amino acids. The CDR3, as DNA: TGTGGCTCCTCCGGGACAGGGAGCGGCGAGCAGTACTTC. Translating it yields CGSSGTGSGEQYF. Full variable domain (rest looked up from reference TRBV30 and TRBJ2-7): SQTIHQWPATLVQPVGSPLSLECTVEGTSNPNLYWYRQAAGRGLQLLFYSVGIGQISSEVPQNLSASRPQDRQFILSSKKLLLSDSGFYLCGSSGTGSGEQYFGPGTRLTVT.

This chain joins TRBV5-1 and TRBJ2-3; no firm D call. Trimming cost V 1 base and J 2 bases, with 23 bases left between them. Germline V gene lookup returns CDR1 SGHRS and CDR2 YFSETQ. The CDR3 runs to 19 residues. CDR3 bases: TGCGCCAGCAGCTTGAAAACGTCGTACGCGGCTCTTTCCACAGATACGCAGTATTTT. Residues: CASSLKTSYAALSTDTQYF.

The chain links TRBV18 to TRBJ1-2; 7 nucleotides line up with TRBD1. Germline lookup yields CDR1 KGHSH and CDR2 LQKENI. Germline trimming cut 8 bases from V and 8 bases from J; bases unmatched to any gene: 11. The CDR3 contains 13 residues. In DNA form, the CDR3 reads TGTGCCAGCCGCGACAGGGAAATTGGAGGCTACACCTTC. Protein: CASRDREIGGYTF.

Concerning this clone: The CDR3 end shows no conserved phenylalanine or tryptophan, and so a read error is likely. Because the CDR3's place on the DNA is in doubt, the DNA is left out and the CDR3 is given as listed by TCRdb. This chain links TRBV6-4 with TRBJ1-1; no check of the table's D call, TRBD1, against the DNA was made. The CDR3 comprises 11 residues, both ends counted. Germline V CDR1 and CDR2: MRHNA, SNTAGT. CDR3 sequence: CASPGQGSFGI.

CDR3 DNA: TGTGCCAGCTCCCCCTCCGAAACAGGTCTCAATCAGCCCCAGCATTTT. Translated: CASSPSETGLNQPQHF. The chain links TRBV18 to TRBJ1-5, with D possibly matching TRBD1 (5 bases). Germline assignment: CDR1 KGHSH and CDR2 LQKENI. This CDR3 contains 16 residues. V gave up 6 bases and J gave up 3 bases, with 18 bases separating them. The whole variable domain, remainder taken from reference TRBV18 and TRBJ1-5, is NAGVMQNPRHLVRRRGQEARLRCSPMKGHSHVYWYRQLPEEGLKFMVYLQKENIIDESGMPKERFSAEFPKEGPSILRIQQVVRGDSAAYFCASSPSETGLNQPQHFGDGTRLSIL.

The V and J genes are TRBV19 and TRBJ2-3, with 7 bases lining up with TRBD2. Looked up from germline, CDR1 is LNHDA and CDR2 is SQIVND (reference sequence). CDR3 size: 14 residues. Losses at the gene ends were 3 bases for V and 7 bases for J; bases not matched to a gene: 7. Here the CDR3 reads CASSMGLFVNTQYF. The DNA for the CDR3 is TGTGCCAGTAGTATGGGACTATTCGTAAATACGCAGTATTTT. Together with reference TRBV19 and TRBJ2-3, the CDR3 gives the full variable domain: DGGITQSPKYLFRKEGQNVTLSCEQNLNHDAMYWYRQDPGQGLRLIYYSQIVNDFQKGDIAEGYSVSREKKESFPLTVTSAQKNPTAFYLCASSMGLFVNTQYFGPGTRLTVL.

V gene TRBV6-6 combines with J gene TRBJ1-1; D unclear. Germline assignment: CDR1 MNHNY and CDR2 SVGAGI (reference sequence). The CDR3 spans 14 residues. V dropped 2 bases and J dropped 0 bases, with 7 bases sitting between them. CDR3 DNA sequence: TGTGCCAGCAGTTACGAGGGTATGAACACTGAAGCTTTCTTT. This encodes CASSYEGMNTEAFF.

The chain is built from TRBV5-1 and TRBJ2-7; TRBD2 aligns across 15 bases. CDR3 size: 18 residues. Germline assignment: CDR1 SGHRS and CDR2 YFSETQ. V was pared by 0 bases and J by 6 bases, with 10 bases of the junction left unmatched. The CDR3 DNA reads TGCGCCAGCAGCTTGGCGGCGCGGCGGGGACTAGCGGGAGGCGAGCAGTACTTC. It codes for CASSLAARRGLAGGEQYF.

The chain combines TRBV2 with TRBJ2-7; D is uncertain. V lost 6 bases, J lost 3 bases, and 18 bases lay in between. Per germline, CDR1 SNHLY and CDR2 FYNNEI. CDR3 length: 15 amino acids. In nucleotides, the CDR3 is TGTGCCAGCAGCCTTACTACCTCCGGTTTCTACGAGCAGTACTTC. This codes for CASSLTTSGFYEQYF.

This clone was observed a single time. The chain has TRBV30 and TRBJ2-5; D remains unclear. Per the germline V gene, CDR1 is GTSNPN and CDR2 is SVGIG (reference sequence). CDR3 size: 11 residues. The CDR3 protein is CASSSQETQYF. DNA for the CDR3: TGTGCTTCAAGCTCACAAGAGACCCAGTACTTC.

This rearrangement joins TRBV30 to TRBJ2-6; D is possibly TRBD1 (6 bases). With 5 bases removed from V and 0 bases from J, the gap between germline ends came to 14 bases. CDR3 size: 16 residues. Germline V CDR1 and CDR2: GTSNPN, SVGIG (reference sequence). DNA of the CDR3: TGTGCCTGGGGTATAGACAGGCCCTCTGGGGCCAACGTCCTGACTTTC. It specifies CAWGIDRPSGANVLTF.

This clone is a singleton in its sample. V usage is TRBV14 and J usage is TRBJ1-2; TRBD1 matches 7 bases. The germline CDR1 and CDR2 sequences are SGHDN and FVKESK. The CDR3 consists of 17 residues. The junction had 15 bases not matched to a gene; V was cut back by 5 bases and J by 3 bases. DNA of the CDR3: TGTGCCAGCAGCACGATGAGGGGGCGCACGGCAGACTATGGCTACACCTTC. Residues: CASSTMRGRTADYGYTF.

In this sample, this clone turned up a few times. CDR3 residues: CASSTSWGLAPNEQFF. CDR3 coding DNA: TGCGCCAGCAGCACCTCCTGGGGACTAGCGCCAAATGAGCAGTTCTTC. The genes are TRBV5-1 and TRBJ2-1, with 10 bases that match TRBD2. Germline lookup yields CDR1 SGHRS and CDR2 YFSETQ. This CDR3 is built from 16 residues. V was clipped by 4 bases and J by 7 bases; unmatched bases: 11.

The J gene is TRBJ1-2, the V gene TRBV30; the D is unclear. This CDR3 region has 13 residues. Between the trimmed V and J ends, which lost 2 bases and 4 bases, there was a span of 11 bases. CDR1 is GTSNPN and CDR2 is SVGIG in the germline V gene (reference sequence). CDR3 sequence: CAWSPTVSYGYTF. DNA for the CDR3: TGTGCCTGGAGTCCCACAGTCTCCTATGGCTACACCTTC.